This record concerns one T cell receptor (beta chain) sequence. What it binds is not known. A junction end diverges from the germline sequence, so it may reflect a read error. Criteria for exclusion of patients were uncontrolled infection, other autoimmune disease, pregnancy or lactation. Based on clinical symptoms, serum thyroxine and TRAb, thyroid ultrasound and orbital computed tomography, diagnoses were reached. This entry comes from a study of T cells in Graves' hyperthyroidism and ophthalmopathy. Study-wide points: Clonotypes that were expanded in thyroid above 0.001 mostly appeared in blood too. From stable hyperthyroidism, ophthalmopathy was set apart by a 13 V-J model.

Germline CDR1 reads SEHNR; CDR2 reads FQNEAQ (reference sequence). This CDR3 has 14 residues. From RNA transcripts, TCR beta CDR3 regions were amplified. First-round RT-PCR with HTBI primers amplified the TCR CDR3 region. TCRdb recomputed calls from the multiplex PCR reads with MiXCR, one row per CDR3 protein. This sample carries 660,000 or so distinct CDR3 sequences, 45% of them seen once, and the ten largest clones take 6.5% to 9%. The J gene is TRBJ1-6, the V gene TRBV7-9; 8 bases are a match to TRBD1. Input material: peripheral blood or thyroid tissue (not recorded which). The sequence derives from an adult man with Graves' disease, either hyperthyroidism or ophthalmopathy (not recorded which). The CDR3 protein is CATSTGQGRSPLHF. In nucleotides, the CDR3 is TGTGCCACCAGCACCGGACAGGGACGCTCACCCCTCCACTTT.